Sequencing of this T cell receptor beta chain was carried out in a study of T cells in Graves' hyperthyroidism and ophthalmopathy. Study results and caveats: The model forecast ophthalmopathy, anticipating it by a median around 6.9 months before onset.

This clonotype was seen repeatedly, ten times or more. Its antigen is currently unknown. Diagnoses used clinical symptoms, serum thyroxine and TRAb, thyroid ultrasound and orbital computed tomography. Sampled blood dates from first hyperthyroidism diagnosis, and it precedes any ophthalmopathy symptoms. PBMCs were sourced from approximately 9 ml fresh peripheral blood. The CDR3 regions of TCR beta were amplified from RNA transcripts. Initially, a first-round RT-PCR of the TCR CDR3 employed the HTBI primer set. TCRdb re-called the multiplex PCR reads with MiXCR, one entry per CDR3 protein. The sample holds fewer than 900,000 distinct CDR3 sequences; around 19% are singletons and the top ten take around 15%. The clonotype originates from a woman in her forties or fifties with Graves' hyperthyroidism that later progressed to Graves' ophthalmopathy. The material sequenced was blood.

CDR3 sequence (DNA): TGTGCCAGCAGTCCTGGGAATAACTATGGCTACACCTTC. Translating gives CASSPGNNYGYTF. This rearrangement joins TRBV7-3 to TRBJ1-2; D gene unclear. The germline V gene encodes CDR1 SGHTA and CDR2 FQGTGA. The CDR3 loop spans 13 amino acids. Trimming took off 6 bases at V and 1 base at J, with 9 bases between the two ends.